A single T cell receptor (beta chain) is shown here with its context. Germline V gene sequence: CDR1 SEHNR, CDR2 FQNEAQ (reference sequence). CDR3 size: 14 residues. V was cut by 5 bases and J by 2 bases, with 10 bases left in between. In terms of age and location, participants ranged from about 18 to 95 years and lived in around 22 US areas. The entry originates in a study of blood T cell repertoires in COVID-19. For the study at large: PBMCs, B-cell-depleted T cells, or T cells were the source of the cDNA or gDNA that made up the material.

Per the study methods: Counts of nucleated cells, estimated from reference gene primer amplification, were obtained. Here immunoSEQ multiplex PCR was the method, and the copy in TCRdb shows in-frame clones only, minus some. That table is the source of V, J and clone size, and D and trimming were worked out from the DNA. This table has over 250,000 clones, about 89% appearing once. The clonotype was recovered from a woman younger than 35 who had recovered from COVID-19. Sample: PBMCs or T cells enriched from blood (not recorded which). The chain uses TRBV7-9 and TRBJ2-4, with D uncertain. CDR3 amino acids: CASSPDIPKNIQYF. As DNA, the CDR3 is TGTGCCAGCAGCCCCGACATTCCCAAAAACATTCAGTACTTC.